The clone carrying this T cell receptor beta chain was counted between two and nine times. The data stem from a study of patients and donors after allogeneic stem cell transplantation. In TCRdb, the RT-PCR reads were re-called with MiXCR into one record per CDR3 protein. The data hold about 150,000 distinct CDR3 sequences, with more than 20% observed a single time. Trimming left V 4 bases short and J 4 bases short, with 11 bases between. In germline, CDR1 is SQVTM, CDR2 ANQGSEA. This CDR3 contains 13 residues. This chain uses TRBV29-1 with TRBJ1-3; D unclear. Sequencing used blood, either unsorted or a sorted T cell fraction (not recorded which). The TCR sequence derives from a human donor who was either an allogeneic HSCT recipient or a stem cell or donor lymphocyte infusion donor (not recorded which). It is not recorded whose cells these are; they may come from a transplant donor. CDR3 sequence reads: CSVVRVSGNTIYF. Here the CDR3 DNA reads TGCAGCGTTGTAAGGGTTTCCGGAAACACCATATATTTT. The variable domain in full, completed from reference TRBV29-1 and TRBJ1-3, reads SAVISQKPSRDICQRGTSLTIQCQVDSQVTMMFWYRQQPGQSLTLIATANQGSEATYESGFVIDKFPISRPNLTFSTLTVSNMSPEDSSIYLCSVVRVSGNTIYFGEGSWLTVV.